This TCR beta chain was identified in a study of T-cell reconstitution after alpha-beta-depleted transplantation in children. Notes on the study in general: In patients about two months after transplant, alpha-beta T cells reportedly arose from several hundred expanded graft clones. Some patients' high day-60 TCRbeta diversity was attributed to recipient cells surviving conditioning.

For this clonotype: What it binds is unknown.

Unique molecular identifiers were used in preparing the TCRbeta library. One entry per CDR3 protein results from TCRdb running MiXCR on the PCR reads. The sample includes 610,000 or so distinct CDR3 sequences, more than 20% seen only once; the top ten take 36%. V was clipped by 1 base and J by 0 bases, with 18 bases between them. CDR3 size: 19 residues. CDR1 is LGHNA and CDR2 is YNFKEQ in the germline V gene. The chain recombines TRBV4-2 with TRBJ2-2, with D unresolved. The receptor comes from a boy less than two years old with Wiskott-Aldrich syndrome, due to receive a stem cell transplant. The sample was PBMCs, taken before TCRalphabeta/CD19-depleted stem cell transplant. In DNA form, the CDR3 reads TGTGCCAGCAGCCAAGGTTCCGCGCTGATGAGGACGAACACCGGGGAGCTGTTTTTT. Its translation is CASSQGSALMRTNTGELFF.